The sequence of this TCR beta chain was determined in a study of regulatory T cells in long-lasting Graves disease. Study summary: Less than 3 months of antithyroid drugs had been taken by newly diagnosed Graves' patients.

The CDR3 runs to 13 residues. Germline V lookup: CDR1 MNHNS, CDR2 SASEGT. This clonotype has more than one count but fewer than ten. Building of the TCR beta libraries involved iRepertoire HTBI primers and Arm-PCR of CDR3 regions. From the multiplex PCR reads, TCRdb called clonotypes with MiXCR, one entry per CDR3 protein. The sample has 450,000 to 600,000 distinct CDR3 sequences; roughly 13% are singletons. Documented time point: newly diagnosed GD, antithyroid drugs for less than 3 months. The TCR library was prepared using RNA isolated from PBMCs. The same specimen was also included in a second study, on T cells in Graves' hyperthyroidism and ophthalmopathy. That paper states: Uncontrolled infection, other autoimmune disease, pregnancy or lactation barred patients from enrollment. For ophthalmopathy, model prediction preceded onset by a median roughly 6.5 months.

This specimen consisted of peripheral blood mononuclear cells (PBMCs), obtained at new diagnosis, from a patient treated with antithyroid drugs. The TCR comes from a young man with Graves disease. V usage is TRBV6-1 and J usage is TRBJ2-1; tentative D call: TRBD1 (6 bases). The J call may be incorrect, as the DNA end agrees better with TRBJ2-5. The CDR3, as DNA: TGTGCCAGCAGACCCCCAGGGGTGCAGACCCAGTACTTC. It translates to CASRPPGVQTQYF.